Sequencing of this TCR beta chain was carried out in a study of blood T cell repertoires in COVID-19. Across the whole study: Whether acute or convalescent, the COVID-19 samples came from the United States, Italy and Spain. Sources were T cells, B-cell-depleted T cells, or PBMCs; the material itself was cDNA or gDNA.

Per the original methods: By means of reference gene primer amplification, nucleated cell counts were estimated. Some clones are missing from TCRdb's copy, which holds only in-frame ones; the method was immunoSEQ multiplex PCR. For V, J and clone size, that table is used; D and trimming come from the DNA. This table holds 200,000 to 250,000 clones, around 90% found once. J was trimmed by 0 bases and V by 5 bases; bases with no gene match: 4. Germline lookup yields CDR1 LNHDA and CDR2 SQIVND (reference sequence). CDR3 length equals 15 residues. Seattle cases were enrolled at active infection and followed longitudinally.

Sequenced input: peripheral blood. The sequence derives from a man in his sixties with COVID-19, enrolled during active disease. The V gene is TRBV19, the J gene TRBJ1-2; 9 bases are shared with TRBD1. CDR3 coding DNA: TGTGCCAGTAGTCGGACAGGGGATCCTAACTATGGCTACACCTTC. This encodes CASSRTGDPNYGYTF.